These 23 T cell receptor beta chains originate from one sample sequenced in a study of blood T cell repertoires in COVID-19. The method was immunoSEQ multiplex PCR; TCRdb's version includes in-frame clones alone and lacks a portion of them. The sample holds about 200,000 clones; around 80% are singletons and the top ten take approximately 12%. Sequences were obtained from peripheral blood. These receptors originate from a woman in her thirties or forties with acute or convalescent COVID-19.

The chain recombines TRBV6-6 with TRBJ1-2; maybe TRBD1 (6 bases). V was shortened by 8 bases and J by 7 bases, with 11 bases between the two germline ends. The germline V gene has CDR1 MNHNY and CDR2 SVGAGI (reference sequence). The CDR3 covers 11 residues. CDR3 coding DNA: TGTGCCAGCCATAAAGGGGGTGGCTACACCTTC. It specifies CASHKGGGYTF.

The chain has TRBV19 and TRBJ2-1, with 12 nucleotides matching TRBD2. Losses at the gene ends were 4 bases for V and 1 base for J; bases not matched to a gene: 5. The CDR3 sequence is 17 residues long. Germline-derived CDR1 and CDR2 are LNHDA and SQIVND (reference sequence). The CDR3 sequence: CASSKGGLAGSYNEQFF. The CDR3 coding sequence is TGTGCCAGTAGTAAGGGGGGACTAGCGGGTTCCTACAATGAGCAGTTCTTC.

In nucleotides, the CDR3 is TGCGCCAGCAGGGGCAGAGTTAATTCACCCCTCCACTTT. Translated, it gives CASRGRVNSPLHF. The genes are TRBV10-1 and TRBJ1-6; D is ambiguous. The ends were cut back, 6 bases at V and 6 bases at J, with 9 bases in the middle. The germline V gene has CDR1 WNHNN and CDR2 SYGVQD (reference sequence). The CDR3 runs 13 residues.

The CDR3 here is CASSQNRGAGYTF. In DNA, the CDR3 is TGTGCCAGCTCACAGAACAGGGGAGCTGGCTACACCTTC. V usage is TRBV18 and J usage is TRBJ1-2, with 7 bases matching TRBD1. CDR1 and CDR2 (germline): KGHSH, LQKENI. V was pared by 4 bases and J by 7 bases, with 6 bases of the junction left unmatched. This CDR3 is 13 amino acids long.

This chain joins TRBV19 and TRBJ2-1, with 9 bases that match TRBD2. The length of the CDR3 is 15 residues. The germline V gene encodes CDR1 LNHDA and CDR2 SQIVND (reference sequence). Unmatched junction bases numbered 10, after V lost 7 bases and J lost 6 bases. CDR3 sequence: CASINSGGPINEQFF. The CDR3 DNA reads as TGTGCCAGTATTAATAGCGGGGGCCCGATCAATGAGCAGTTCTTC.

The chain is built from TRBV7-2 and TRBJ2-1; D uncertain. The V gene's germline CDR1 is SGHTA and CDR2 FQGNSA. V was clipped by 1 base and J by 10 bases, with 11 bases between them. This CDR3 is built from 13 residues. The CDR3 nucleotides read TGTGCCAGCAGCTTAGTACACCCAGGCGAGCAGTTCTTC. Translated: CASSLVHPGEQFF.

V usage is TRBV6-7 and J usage is TRBJ2-1; 13 bases line up with TRBD2. TRBV6-7 is an ORF; its function is uncertain. This CDR3 has 16 amino acids. Losses at the gene ends were 3 bases for V and 8 bases for J; bases not matched to a gene: 7. CDR3 residues: CASSYSGTSGDYEQFF. The CDR3 DNA reads TGTGCCAGCAGTTATTCCGGGACTAGCGGGGACTATGAGCAGTTCTTC.

This clone was detected once. The rearrangement links TRBV29-1 to TRBJ2-3; D might be TRBD2 (7 bases). The CDR3 is 15 residues long. V lost 6 bases and J lost 4, with 20 bases in between. CDR1 is SQVTM, CDR2 ANQGSEA, per germline. In nucleotides, the CDR3 is TGCAGCGTCCCGGGGGGTGGGGGGCGCGCAGATACGCAGTATTTT. Its protein product is CSVPGGGGRADTQYF.

V and J are TRBV21-1 and TRBJ2-7; TRBD1 is the table's D call, not checked against the DNA. TRBV21-1 is flagged as a pseudogene. This CDR3 spans 14 amino acids. For the CDR3, the DNA is TGTGCCAGCAGCGCGGGACAGGTTTGGGACGAGCAGTACTTC. Translating gives CASSAGQVWDEQYF.

V gene TRBV29-1 combines with J gene TRBJ2-7; weak D call: TRBD1 (5 bases). The length of the CDR3 is 16 residues. Trimming cost V 6 bases and J 6 bases, with 27 bases left between them. Germline CDR1 SQVTM, CDR2 ANQGSEA. The CDR3 reads CSVSQGVSHPRPEQYF. The CDR3 bases are TGCAGCGTGTCACAAGGGGTGTCGCACCCTAGGCCCGAGCAGTACTTC.

This clone was found a few times. V and J are TRBV4-3 and TRBJ1-6; the D is unclear. CDR3 size: 14 residues. Trimming took off 3 bases at V and 7 bases at J, with 10 bases between the two ends. The V gene's germline CDR1 is LGHNA and CDR2 YSLEER. CDR3 protein: CASSQAHKNSPLHF. Here the CDR3 DNA reads TGCGCCAGCAGCCAGGCACACAAAAATTCACCCCTCCACTTT.

The V and J genes are TRBV25-1 and TRBJ2-3; 10 bases match TRBD2. Trimming at V came to 6 bases and at J to 5 bases, leaving 8 bases not matched to a gene. CDR3 size: 15 residues. CDR1 is MGHDK, CDR2 SYGVNS, per germline. DNA of the CDR3: TGTGCCAGCAGCGCAGCGGGGGGGCTTGGAGATACGCAGTATTTT. This codes for CASSAAGGLGDTQYF. The full variable domain, completed using reference TRBV25-1 and TRBJ2-3, is EADIYQTPRYLVIGTGKKITLECSQTMGHDKMYWYQQDPGMELHLIHYSYGVNSTEKGDLSSESTVSRIRTEHFPLTLESARPSHTSQYLCASSAAGGLGDTQYFGPGTRLTVL.

The chain links TRBV19 to TRBJ1-1; TRBD1 agrees at 12 bases. Germline-derived CDR1 and CDR2 are LNHDA and SQIVND (reference sequence). This CDR3 is 17 amino acids long. Trimming cost V 8 bases and J 1 base; bases outside gene matches: 11. The CDR3 DNA follows: TGTGCCAGTGCCCGAGGGGACAGGGGGCGCGGGAACACTGAAGCTTTCTTT. It yields the protein CASARGDRGRGNTEAFF.

This clone was detected only a few times. V gene TRBV30 combines with J gene TRBJ1-2, with a weak D call TRBD1 (5 bases). From germline, CDR1 is GTSNPN and CDR2 SVGIG (reference sequence). The CDR3 has 14 residues. V was trimmed by 4 bases and J by 6 bases, leaving 18 bases between them. DNA for the CDR3: TGTGCCTGGACCAATCCCGCCGGGGGGAATGGCTACACCTTC. The encoded protein is CAWTNPAGGNGYTF.

This sequence joins TRBV18 and TRBJ2-3, with TRBD1 as a possible D gene (5 bases). Germline assignment: CDR1 KGHSH and CDR2 LQKENI. The CDR3 contains 17 residues. V shed 0 bases and J shed 0 bases, with 13 bases lying between them. CDR3 DNA sequence: TGTGCCAGCTCACCACCGAATAGTCAGGGAAGCACAGATACGCAGTATTTT. Amino acids: CASSPPNSQGSTDTQYF.

The gene calls are TRBV24-1 and TRBJ1-4; D is uncertain. CDR3 length: 15 amino acids. The V end was cut by 2 bases, the J end by 11 bases, with 17 bases between. CDR1 and CDR2 (germline): KGHDR, SFDVKD. The DNA for the CDR3 is TGTGCCACCAGTGATTCAAGACGGCCCGGAGAGAAACTGTTTTTT. Its translation: CATSDSRRPGEKLFF.

This sequence joins TRBV15 and TRBJ1-2; D possibly corresponds to TRBD1 (6 bases). The CDR3 runs to 17 residues. Germline assignment: CDR1 LNHNV and CDR2 YYDKDF (reference sequence). V was pared by 5 bases and J by 2 bases, with 21 bases between. CDR3: CATSLLGQQGVNYGYTF. CDR3 nucleotide sequence: TGTGCCACCAGCCTTCTGGGGCAACAGGGTGTAAACTATGGCTACACCTTC.

This clone was seen more than once but under ten times. V usage is TRBV5-1 and J usage is TRBJ2-7; 8 bases match TRBD1. Germline trimming cut 0 bases from V and 2 bases from J; bases unmatched to any gene: 10. Germline V gene sequence: CDR1 SGHRS, CDR2 YFSETQ. The CDR3 sequence is 17 residues long. DNA of the CDR3: TGCGCCAGCAGCTTGGTTAGGGCAGGGGGCGAGACCTACGAGCAGTACTTC. Encoded protein: CASSLVRAGGETYEQYF.

The chain recombines TRBV2 with TRBJ2-7; weak D call: TRBD2 (5 bases). This CDR3 comprises 13 residues. Germline CDR1 reads SNHLY; CDR2 reads FYNNEI. The V and J ends lost 6 bases and 1 base respectively, with 10 bases between them. The CDR3 sequence: CASRPRGSYEQYF. In nucleotides, the CDR3 is TGTGCCAGCAGGCCAAGAGGGTCCTACGAGCAGTACTTC.

The chain recombines TRBV27 with TRBJ2-5; 14 bases match TRBD2. Germline V gene data show CDR1 as MNHEY and CDR2 as SMNVEV (reference sequence). V was clipped by 6 bases and J by 1 base; unmatched bases: 13. This CDR3 region has 19 residues. CDR3 sequence: CASSPWGLAGVGLQETQYF. The CDR3 DNA sequence: TGTGCCAGCAGCCCCTGGGGACTAGCGGGAGTTGGCCTCCAAGAGACCCAGTACTTC.

This chain links TRBV29-1 with TRBJ2-3; perhaps TRBD1 as D (8 bases). The CDR3 runs 13 residues. V was shortened by 7 bases and J by 3 bases, with 14 bases between the two germline ends. Germline CDR1 reads SQVTM; CDR2 reads ANQGSEA. The CDR3 sequence: CSADRGGTDTQYF. CDR3 bases: TGCAGCGCCGACAGGGGAGGGACAGATACGCAGTATTTT.

A remark on this clone: The same CDR3 can be traced to other DNA sequences in this sample. The chain is built from TRBV4-1 and TRBJ2-1; D unresolved. The CDR3 totals 14 residues. The germline CDR1 and CDR2 sequences are MGHRA and YSYEKL. V lost 4 bases to trimming and J lost 4 bases, with 11 bases between them. Written as DNA, the CDR3 is TGCGCCAGCAGCCTTACCAGTGATTACAATGAGCAGTTCTTC. It is translated as CASSLTSDYNEQFF.

This clone was seen only a few times. The chain recombines TRBV10-2 with TRBJ2-7; D remains ambiguous. V was cut by 2 bases and J by 9 bases, with 14 bases left in between. Germline V lookup: CDR1 WSHSY, CDR2 SAAADI. There are 13 residues in the CDR3. CDR3 loop: CASSENSFGSQYF. CDR3 bases: TGCGCCAGCAGTGAGAACAGTTTCGGCTCGCAGTACTTC.